The source of this T cell receptor beta chain is a study of OX40 agonist ivuxolimab in advanced cancers. Study-wide results and limits: In the 0.1 to 3.0 mg/kg range, CD4+ and CD8+ blood T cells had expanded clonally by week 6.

Points on this clone: Its specificity is not known.

TCRdb's table, derived via immunoSEQ multiplex PCR, lists solely in-frame clones and lacks some. The table has around 50,000 clones, about 85% seen once; the top ten hold roughly 21%. CDR1 is MDHEN, CDR2 SYDVKM, per germline. The CDR3 extends over 13 amino acids. Unmatched junction bases numbered 9, after V lost 11 bases and J lost 7 bases. This chain uses TRBV28 with TRBJ1-5; 9 bases agree with TRBD1. The receptor comes from an adult with an advanced solid tumor such as melanoma, head and neck, liver or kidney cancer. The sequencing used CD4+ or CD8+ T cells sorted from blood, collected in a trial of the OX40 agonist ivuxolimab. The DNA for the CDR3 is TGTGCCTCAGGACAGGGGAGGTGGCAGCCCCAGCATTTT. Its translation is CASGQGRWQPQHF.